A single sample gave rise to the 27 T cell receptor beta chains below, sequenced in a study of cytomegalovirus exposure and HLA in healthy donors. Primers: 60 Vbeta forward and 13 Jbeta reverse. Clones were read by immunoSEQ multiplex PCR, and TCRdb kept only the in-frame ones, dropping some. The sample contains 280,000 or so clones, 85% to 90% of which appear only once. Material: PBMCs. The source of these receptors is a woman aged 18-35 years in good health and CMV-seronegative.

The chain has TRBV6-5 and TRBJ2-3; TRBD2 matches at 9 bases. This CDR3 is 15 amino acids long. Germline lookup yields CDR1 MNHEY and CDR2 SVGAGI. V was pared by 4 bases and J by 4 bases, with 6 bases of the junction left unmatched. CDR3 DNA: TGTGCCAGCAGTTTCCTCGCGGGGGGGTCAGATACGCAGTATTTT. It encodes CASSFLAGGSDTQYF.

This chain joins TRBV5-4 and TRBJ2-2; 9 bases are a match to TRBD2. The CDR3 runs to 17 residues. Per germline, CDR1 SGHNT and CDR2 YYREEE (reference sequence). Trimming at V came to 0 bases and at J to 3 bases, leaving 6 bases not matched to a gene. In DNA form, the CDR3 reads TGTGCCAGCAGCTTGGTTTTCCAGCGGGGGGACACCGGGGAGCTGTTTTTT. It specifies CASSLVFQRGDTGELFF.

This sequence joins TRBV25-1 and TRBJ2-1; 11 nucleotides align to TRBD2. The CDR3 is 14 amino acids. The V segment lost 6 bases and the J segment 7 bases; nucleotides outside the gene matches: 5. Germline lookup yields CDR1 MGHDK and CDR2 SYGVNS. DNA of the CDR3: TGTGCCAGCAGGCCTAGCGGGGGGTATAATGAGCAGTTCTTC. Its translation is CASRPSGGYNEQFF.

With regard to this clone: This sample includes further DNA sequences coding for the same CDR3. This chain connects TRBV6-5 to TRBJ2-7; perhaps TRBD1 as D (6 bases). The CDR3 length is 13 residues. Between the trimmed V and J ends, which lost 6 bases and 4 bases, there was a span of 13 bases. The germline V gene encodes CDR1 MNHEY and CDR2 SVGAGI. The CDR3 DNA reads as TGTGCCAGCAGCCTGGGGCAGGGGTACGAGCAGTACTTC. Its translation: CASSLGQGYEQYF.

J is TRBJ1-1 and V is TRBV9; unclear D gene. The CDR3 spans 15 residues. V was trimmed by 1 base and J by 0 bases, leaving 10 bases between them. The germline gives CDR1 SGDLS, CDR2 YYNGEE. The CDR3 nucleotides are TGTGCCAGCAGCGTAAAGCCTAATATGAACACTGAAGCTTTCTTT. Protein product: CASSVKPNMNTEAFF.

The chain joins TRBV6-5 to TRBJ2-7, with D maybe TRBD2 (6 bases). Germline V gene sequence: CDR1 MNHEY, CDR2 SVGAGI. V was shortened by 0 bases and J by 7 bases, with 19 bases between the two germline ends. The CDR3 extends over 16 amino acids. The CDR3: CASSYSTRGLLSEQYF. The CDR3 nucleotides are TGTGCCAGCAGTTACTCGACGCGGGGCCTCCTTTCGGAGCAGTACTTC.

This clone has a single count. The chain recombines TRBV7-9 with TRBJ2-7, with TRBD2 matching 9 bases. The CDR3 loop spans 17 amino acids. The V gene end was trimmed by 5 bases and the J gene end by 0 bases; junction bases not matched to a gene: 11. Germline-derived CDR1 and CDR2 are SEHNR and FQNEAQ (reference sequence). The CDR3 nucleotides are TGTGCCAGCAGCCTAAAAGGGAGCGGGGGGTTCTCCTACGAGCAGTACTTC. Translating gives CASSLKGSGGFSYEQYF.

V usage is TRBV7-9 and J usage is TRBJ2-1; 7 bases fit TRBD1. The CDR3 consists of 15 residues. Germline lookup yields CDR1 SEHNR and CDR2 FQNEAQ (reference sequence). With V trimmed by 10 bases and J by 0 bases, 9 bases remained unmatched. In DNA, the CDR3 is TGTGCCATAGGAAAGGGGGCTTCCTCCTACAATGAGCAGTTCTTC. Encoded protein: CAIGKGASSYNEQFF.

CDR3 loop: CASSLTGDEQYF. Here the CDR3 DNA reads TGTGCCAGCAGTTTAACAGGGGACGAGCAGTACTTC. The gene calls are TRBV27 and TRBJ2-7; 7 bases fit TRBD1. With V trimmed by 2 bases and J by 5 bases, 0 bases remained unmatched. The length of the CDR3 is 12 residues. The germline V gene encodes CDR1 MNHEY and CDR2 SMNVEV (reference sequence).

The V call is TRBV19, the J call TRBJ1-5; 7 positions match TRBD1. The CDR3 extends over 15 amino acids. The V segment lost 4 bases and the J segment 4 bases; nucleotides outside the gene matches: 7. Germline values: CDR1 LNHDA, CDR2 SQIVND (reference sequence). CDR3 coding DNA: TGTGCCAGTAGTACCCAGGCAGGGGGAAATCAGCCCCAGCATTTT. It yields the protein CASSTQAGGNQPQHF.

The genes are TRBV7-9 and TRBJ2-7, with no clear D. This CDR3 is 16 amino acids long. Germline V gives CDR1 SEHNR, CDR2 FQNEAQ (reference sequence). V was cut by 1 base and J by 1 base, with 14 bases left in between. DNA for the CDR3: TGTGCCAGCAGCTTAGGCGGTCTTGCGGATTCCTACGAGCAGTACTTC. Protein: CASSLGGLADSYEQYF.

The chain is built from TRBV10-1 and TRBJ2-2; 8 bases fit TRBD1. The CDR3 has 15 amino acids. Trimming at V came to 7 bases and at J to 1 base, leaving 5 bases not matched to a gene. Looked up from germline, CDR1 is WNHNN and CDR2 is SYGVQD (reference sequence). The CDR3 DNA is TGCGCCAGCAACCCGGGACAGGAGAACACCGGGGAGCTGTTTTTT. Protein: CASNPGQENTGELFF.

The chain uses TRBV30 and TRBJ1-5, with unresolved D. V was clipped by 0 bases and J by 0 bases, with 9 bases between them. Germline CDR1 is GTSNPN and CDR2 is SVGIG (reference sequence). The CDR3 runs 15 residues. CDR3 loop: CAWSVGVYSNQPQHF. The CDR3, as DNA: TGTGCCTGGAGTGTAGGAGTTTATAGCAATCAGCCCCAGCATTTT.

As DNA, the CDR3 is TGCGCCAGCAGCCGGACAGAAATTAACACCGGGGAGCTGTTTTTT. Encoded protein: CASSRTEINTGELFF. The chain has TRBV5-1 and TRBJ2-2; a possible D gene is TRBD1 (6 bases). Germline assignment: CDR1 SGHRS and CDR2 YFSETQ. Between the trimmed V and J ends, which lost 4 bases and 2 bases, there was a span of 12 bases. This CDR3 region has 15 residues.

The gene calls are TRBV9 and TRBJ1-3, with D hard to call. Trimming removed 0 bases from V and 0 bases from J, with 4 bases in between. This CDR3 region has 14 residues. Germline-derived CDR1 and CDR2 are SGDLS and YYNGEE. The CDR3 DNA reads as TGTGCCAGCAGCGTAGCTCCCTCTGGAAACACCATATATTTT. This gives the protein CASSVAPSGNTIYF.

The rearrangement uses TRBV5-1 and TRBJ1-5, with D hard to call. This CDR3 region has 13 residues. The germline V and J ends were trimmed by 2 bases and 10 bases, with 13 bases remaining between them. Germline loops: CDR1 SGHRS, CDR2 YFSETQ. In nucleotides, the CDR3 is TGCGCCAGCAGCTTTGACTCCTTCGGTCCCCAGCATTTT. This translates into CASSFDSFGPQHF.

This clone was detected a few times. The gene calls are TRBV5-1 and TRBJ1-1; D not resolved. The germline V gene encodes CDR1 SGHRS and CDR2 YFSETQ. V lost 0 bases and J lost 4, with 10 bases in between. There are 14 residues in the CDR3. CDR3 DNA sequence: TGCGCCAGCAGCTTGGTCGGGGAAGGCACTGAAGCTTTCTTT. Protein: CASSLVGEGTEAFF.

The chain links TRBV2 to TRBJ2-7; tentative D call: TRBD1 (6 bases). The length of the CDR3 is 15 residues. Germline V lookup: CDR1 SNHLY, CDR2 FYNNEI. Between the trimmed V and J ends, which lost 6 bases and 1 base, there was a span of 16 bases. CDR3: CASRPQGMRSYEQYF. In DNA, the CDR3 is TGTGCCAGCAGGCCACAGGGTATGCGATCCTACGAGCAGTACTTC.

Only a few counts were recorded for this clone. CDR3 DNA sequence: TGTGCCTGGAGTCCCTTTTTAATAGGCACAGATACGCAGTATTTT. It specifies CAWSPFLIGTDTQYF. The rearrangement joins TRBV30 to TRBJ2-3; no definite D call. Germline loops: CDR1 GTSNPN, CDR2 SVGIG (reference sequence). This CDR3 comprises 15 residues. Trimming shortened V by 2 bases and J by 1 base, and 13 bases separated the two germline ends.

This rearrangement joins TRBV7-8 to TRBJ2-7, with 7 nucleotides matching TRBD1. Trimming took 1 base from V and 2 from J; bases not matched to a gene: 2. Per the germline V gene, CDR1 is SGHVS and CDR2 is FQNEAQ. The CDR3 has 14 residues. This CDR3 reads CASSLGQGAYEQYF. The CDR3 DNA reads as TGTGCCAGCAGCTTAGGGCAGGGGGCCTACGAGCAGTACTTC.

This chain uses TRBV15 with TRBJ1-5, with D unclear. The CDR3 covers 12 residues. In germline, CDR1 is LNHNV, CDR2 YYDKDF (reference sequence). Trimming removed 3 bases at V and 3 bases at J, with 3 bases between. The CDR3 nucleotides are TGTGCCACCAGCAGCTCCAATCAGCCCCAGCATTTT. Its translation is CATSSSNQPQHF.

The chain has TRBV9 and TRBJ2-1; D is unresolved. The CDR3 has 13 amino acids. Trimming took 3 bases from V and 7 from J, leaving 11 bases between them. Germline CDR1 and CDR2: SGDLS and YYNGEE. CDR3 in DNA: TGTGCCAGCAGCGGTAGAGGCTCAAATGAGCAGTTCTTC. Translated, it gives CASSGRGSNEQFF.

The CDR3 region is CASSQESPESQYF. The CDR3 bases are TGCGCCAGCAGCCAAGAGTCTCCAGAAAGTCAGTACTTC. The chain employs TRBV4-1 and TRBJ2-4; D not resolved. V lost 0 bases, J lost 12 bases, and 12 bases lay in between. The germline gives CDR1 MGHRA, CDR2 YSYEKL. The CDR3 runs to 13 residues.

The chain joins TRBV27 to TRBJ2-7; maybe TRBD2 (5 bases). The CDR3 runs to 13 residues. The V end was cut by 6 bases, the J end by 0 bases, with 9 bases between. Germline-derived CDR1 and CDR2 are MNHEY and SMNVEV (reference sequence). CDR3 region: CASSEGPSYEQYF. In nucleotides, the CDR3 is TGTGCCAGCAGCGAGGGCCCCTCCTACGAGCAGTACTTC.

The chain uses TRBV18 and TRBJ2-4, with 9 bases matching TRBD1. CDR3 length equals 16 residues. Germline CDR1 KGHSH, CDR2 LQKENI. V was pared by 3 bases and J by 3 bases, with 6 bases of the junction left unmatched. Here the CDR3 DNA reads TGTGCCAGCTCACCCGTGACAGGGGGGGGCAAAAACATTCAGTACTTC. Amino acids: CASSPVTGGGKNIQYF.

This chain connects TRBV9 to TRBJ2-1, with 7 bases fitting TRBD1. The CDR3 is 14 residues long. Germline CDR1 and CDR2: SGDLS and YYNGEE. The J segment lost 4 bases and the V segment lost 4 bases, leaving 5 bases of the junction unmatched. The CDR3 DNA is TGTGCCAGCAGCTTGGGACAGCTATACAATGAGCAGTTCTTC. Its translation: CASSLGQLYNEQFF.

The V call is TRBV7-3, the J call TRBJ1-2; 10 bases align to TRBD1. The junction had 13 bases not matched to a gene; V was cut back by 1 base and J by 8 bases. CDR3 length: 17 residues. Germline V lookup: CDR1 SGHTA, CDR2 FQGTGA. The CDR3 DNA reads as TGTGCCAGCAGCTTAAAAACTCTGGACAGGGGGTCTAACGGCTACACCTTC. Translating gives CASSLKTLDRGSNGYTF.